This T cell receptor beta chain was sequenced for a study of T-cell reconstitution after alpha-beta-depleted transplantation in children. The length of the CDR3 is 17 residues. Germline V gene data show CDR1 as SGHRS and CDR2 as YFSETQ. With 0 bases removed from V and 0 bases from J, the gap between germline ends came to 13 bases. About this clonotype: Its antigen is unidentified.

Construction of the TCRbeta library involved unique molecular identifiers. In TCRdb, the PCR reads were re-called with MiXCR into one record per CDR3 protein. The sample includes 780,000 or so distinct CDR3 sequences, less than 20% of them seen just once. Study results and caveats: After transplant, at about two months, alpha-beta T cells were reportedly derived from several hundred expanded graft clones. Where some patients showed high TCRbeta diversity at day 60, it came from recipient T cells and thymic progenitors that had survived.

The V gene is TRBV5-1, the J gene TRBJ2-1; perhaps TRBD2 as D (6 bases). The clonotype comes from a male patient under 18 who had a stem cell transplant for acute lymphoblastic leukemia, so the T cells may come from the graft donor. The sequences come from PBMCs, mostly from graft donor cells, collected 360 days after TCRalphabeta/CD19-depleted stem cell transplant. This CDR3 reads CASSLAGLASSYNEQFF. Here the CDR3 DNA reads TGCGCCAGCAGCTTGGCCGGGCTAGCGAGCTCCTACAATGAGCAGTTCTTC.